A single sample gave rise to the 19 T cell receptor beta chains below, sequenced in a study of T cell responses to AZD1222 COVID-19 vaccine (dated by TCRdb to the early 2020s). Library prep was done by the immunoSEQ multiplex PCR assay. TCRdb stores this immuneACCESS table with in-frame sequences only. Part of the clones is absent; in the studies checked, under half of the shortfall reflects unresolved V genes, and no reason is known for the rest. The sample contains about 170,000 clones, roughly 92% of them found a single time. Clones ranked in the top ten supply around 1.7% of the sample. The time point label of this sample denotes: baseline before first vaccination. The sample in question was peripheral blood, obtained on day 0 of AZD1222 vaccination. These receptor sequences come from an adult in good health.

This clone was detected once. This sequence joins TRBV3-1 (or the pseudogene TRBV3-2) and TRBJ1-1, with D hard to call. Trimming took 1 base from V and 11 from J, leaving 23 bases between them. This CDR3 contains 16 residues. Germline loops: CDR1 LGHDT, CDR2 YNNKEL (reference sequence). CDR3 bases: TGTGCCAGCAGCCAAGCCCCATTAGGGAACTTAGGCGGGGCTTTCTTT. Translation: CASSQAPLGNLGGAFF.

This sequence joins TRBV6-5 and TRBJ1-3; D remains unclear. Germline CDR1 reads MNHEY; CDR2 reads SVGAGI. This CDR3 is 13 amino acids long. V shed 5 bases and J shed 4 bases, with 9 bases lying between them. The CDR3 loop is CASSSWTGNTIYF. The CDR3 DNA reads as TGTGCCAGCAGTAGCTGGACCGGAAACACCATATATTTT.

The J gene is TRBJ2-1, the V gene TRBV9; 11 nucleotides agree with TRBD2. V trimming: 0 bases; J trimming: 10 bases; junction bases outside the gene matches: 9. Looked up from germline, CDR1 is SGDLS and CDR2 is YYNGEE. There are 16 residues in the CDR3. The CDR3 DNA follows: TGTGCCAGCAGCGTAGTTGTAGCGGGGGGGCCGGGAGAGCAGTTCTTC. Protein: CASSVVVAGGPGEQFF.

The chain's CDR3 is CASGDRGRTGELFF. In nucleotides, the CDR3 is TGTGCCAGTGGTGACAGGGGGAGAACCGGGGAGCTGTTTTTT. V gene TRBV19 combines with J gene TRBJ2-2, with 9 bases that match TRBD1. The CDR3 has 14 residues. CDR1 and CDR2 (germline): LNHDA, SQIVND (reference sequence). V lost 8 bases, J lost 5 bases, and 6 bases stayed unmatched.

The chain couples TRBV27 to TRBJ2-7; TRBD2 aligns across 7 bases. This CDR3 region has 13 residues. Germline loops: CDR1 MNHEY, CDR2 SMNVEV (reference sequence). The V gene end was trimmed by 4 bases and the J gene end by 1 base; junction bases not matched to a gene: 1. The CDR3 protein is CASSWGGSYEQYF. The CDR3 DNA follows: TGTGCCAGCAGTTGGGGGGGATCCTACGAGCAGTACTTC.

The gene calls are TRBV7-6 and TRBJ2-1; TRBD1 is a possible D gene (6 bases). The length of the CDR3 is 15 residues. Germline CDR1 SGHVS, CDR2 FNYEAQ. V was cut by 1 base and J by 9 bases, with 16 bases left in between. CDR3 DNA: TGTGCCAGCAGCTTAGGCACAGGGTTGGGCGGTGAGCAGTTCTTC. Residues: CASSLGTGLGGEQFF.

The chain joins TRBV19 to TRBJ2-7; 7 bases agree with TRBD1. The CDR3 totals 15 residues. J lost 0 bases, V lost 6 bases, and 8 bases had no gene match. CDR1 is LNHDA, CDR2 SQIVND, per germline (reference sequence). The DNA of the CDR3 is TGTGCCAGTAGGGATCCGGCAGGGGGCTCCTACGAGCAGTACTTC. Residues: CASRDPAGGSYEQYF.

The DNA for the CDR3 is TGCGCCAGCAGCTTGGTCGGTATAGGGACCCCGAACACCGGGGAGCTGTTTTTT. This codes for CASSLVGIGTPNTGELFF. The chain recombines TRBV5-1 with TRBJ2-2; TRBD1 or TRBD2 may be the D gene (5 bases each). The CDR3 covers 18 residues. Germline V CDR1 and CDR2: SGHRS, YFSETQ. V was cut by 0 bases and J by 0 bases, with 15 bases left in between.

The V call is TRBV12-3 or TRBV12-4, the J call TRBJ1-2; D gene uncertain. V lost 6 bases and J 2 bases, leaving 10 bases between the germline ends. The CDR3 consists of 13 residues. CDR3 nucleotides: TGTGCCAGCAGCCGAGGGAGAAACTATGGCTACACCTTC. Translated: CASSRGRNYGYTF.

Remarks on this clone: One junction end does not reproduce the germline sequence, and a read error may be involved. V is TRBV11-1 and J is TRBJ2-5; D might be TRBD2 (5 bases). Germline V gives CDR1 SGHAT, CDR2 FQDESV (reference sequence). This CDR3 is 15 amino acids long. This CDR3 is CASNLATRAQETQYF. CDR3 nucleotide sequence: TGTGCCAGCAACTTAGCGACCAGAGCCCAAGAGACCCAGTACTTC.

V and J are TRBV27 and TRBJ1-2, with 8 bases that match TRBD1. The germline V gene encodes CDR1 MNHEY and CDR2 SMNVEV (reference sequence). The CDR3 runs 15 residues. V lost 2 bases, J lost 4 bases, and 6 bases stayed unmatched. The CDR3 sequence: CASSLIPGQAYGYTF. The CDR3 DNA follows: TGTGCCAGCAGTTTAATCCCGGGACAGGCCTATGGCTACACCTTC.

V and J are TRBV4-2 and TRBJ1-3, with D uncertain. Between the trimmed V and J ends, which lost 1 base and 5 bases, there was a span of 0 bases. The CDR3 has 11 amino acids. The germline V gene has CDR1 LGHNA and CDR2 YNFKEQ. CDR3 sequence reads: CASSQGNTIYF. CDR3 DNA: TGTGCCAGCAGCCAAGGAAACACCATATATTTT.

This clone showed up just a few times. The DNA for the CDR3 is TGTGCCAGCAGCTTTCTTCCCAGCATTAATGAAAAACTGTTTTTT. It yields the protein CASSFLPSINEKLFF. V gene TRBV7-2 combines with J gene TRBJ1-4, with unresolved D. CDR3 size: 15 residues. Germline V gives CDR1 SGHTA, CDR2 FQGNSA. The V and J ends lost 3 bases and 4 bases respectively, with 12 bases between them.

The chain employs TRBV2 and TRBJ2-2; D not resolved. V was shortened by 7 bases and J by 0 bases, with 18 bases between the two germline ends. The length of the CDR3 is 17 residues. Germline-derived CDR1 and CDR2 are SNHLY and FYNNEI. CDR3 amino acids: CASKQSLQTTNTGELFF. The CDR3 bases are TGTGCCAGCAAGCAGTCCTTGCAGACGACGAACACCGGGGAGCTGTTTTTT.

This chain uses TRBV7-9 with TRBJ1-4; TRBD1 matches 8 bases. Germline V lookup: CDR1 SEHNR, CDR2 FQNEAQ (reference sequence). The CDR3 length is 15 residues. The trim removed 5 bases at V and 8 bases at J, leaving 10 bases unmatched. CDR3 bases: TGTGCCAGCAGCGCAACTACAGGGGGGAGGGAAAAACTGTTTTTT. Its protein product is CASSATTGGREKLFF.

This clone is a singleton in its sample. The chain combines TRBV11-3 with TRBJ2-7; D remains unclear. V was cut by 5 bases and J by 0 bases, with 8 bases left in between. This CDR3 region has 13 residues. Germline V gene sequence: CDR1 SGHNT, CDR2 YENEEA. This chain's CDR3 is CASSPHNSYEQYF. DNA of the CDR3: TGTGCCAGCAGCCCCCACAACTCCTACGAGCAGTACTTC.

The chain has TRBV4-2 and TRBJ2-7; D is possibly TRBD2 (6 bases). This CDR3 has 15 amino acids. The V end lost 0 bases, the J end lost 6 bases, and 15 bases lay between the germline ends. The V gene's germline CDR1 is LGHNA and CDR2 YNFKEQ. The CDR3 region has the DNA TGTGCCAGCAGCCAAGATCGGAGTTGGAGGGTCGAGCAGTACTTC. Residues: CASSQDRSWRVEQYF.

The CDR3 reads CASSYSGRGDWAFF. The CDR3 bases are TGTGCCAGCAGTTACTCTGGCAGGGGCGATTGGGCTTTCTTT. The chain is built from TRBV6-5 and TRBJ1-1; TRBD1 might be the D (6 bases). Germline V gene lookup returns CDR1 MNHEY and CDR2 SVGAGI. V lost 0 bases, J lost 11 bases, and 16 bases lay in between. The CDR3 consists of 14 residues.

J is TRBJ2-3 and V is TRBV12-3 or TRBV12-4; 7 bases are shared with TRBD1. The V and J ends lost 6 bases and 8 bases, in that order; junction bases with no gene match: 8. CDR3 length: 13 residues. The CDR3 nucleotides are TGTGCCAGCAGGTACAGACAGGGACCTACGCAGTATTTT. Its protein product is CASRYRQGPTQYF.